Reported below is one T cell receptor beta chain. Its target is not known. CD45RO-negative, CCR7-selected cells formed the naive CD8 fraction, which excluded terminally differentiated effector memory CD45RA+ cells. Deep was the level used in running the assay. Method: immunoSEQ multiplex PCR; TCRdb's copy keeps in-frame clones and lacks some. Here the sample spans nearly 600,000 clones, nearly 97% being singletons. The record originates from a study of shared clonotypes between healthy human individuals. General study points: A small donor pool kept down the genetic and exposure-history diversity that was represented. In general, naive subsets displayed greater estimated richness than memory subsets did. Generation probability values for non-shared clonotypes were lower than those for clonotypes shared by all four donors.

Looked up from germline, CDR1 is MNHEY and CDR2 is SMNVEV (reference sequence). J gave up 8 bases and V 2 bases, and 5 bases lay outside the gene matches. This CDR3 region has 14 residues. The receptor comes from a woman between 25 and 40 years old in good health. J is TRBJ1-4 and V is TRBV27; TRBD1 matches 7 bases. Sequenced input: naive CD8+ T cells sorted from blood. The CDR3 DNA sequence: TGTGCCAGCAGTTTACAGGGGGGATACGAAAAACTGTTTTTT. Amino acid sequence: CASSLQGGYEKLFF.